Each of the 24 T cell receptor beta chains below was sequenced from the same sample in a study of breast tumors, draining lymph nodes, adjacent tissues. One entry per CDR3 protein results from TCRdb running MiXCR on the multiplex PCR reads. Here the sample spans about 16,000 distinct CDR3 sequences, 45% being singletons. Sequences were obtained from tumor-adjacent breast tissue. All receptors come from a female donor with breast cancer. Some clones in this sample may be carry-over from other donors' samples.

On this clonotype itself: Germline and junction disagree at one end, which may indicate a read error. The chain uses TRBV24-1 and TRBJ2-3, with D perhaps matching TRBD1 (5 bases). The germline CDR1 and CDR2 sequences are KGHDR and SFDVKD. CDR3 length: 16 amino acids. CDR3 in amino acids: CATGDTVRASTDTQYF. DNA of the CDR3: TGTGCCACCGGTGATACGGTCAGGGCTAGCACAGATACGCAGTATTTT.

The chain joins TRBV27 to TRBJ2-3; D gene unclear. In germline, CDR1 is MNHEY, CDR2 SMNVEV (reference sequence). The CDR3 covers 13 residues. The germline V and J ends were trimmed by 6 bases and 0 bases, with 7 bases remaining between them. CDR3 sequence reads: CASRRTSTDTQYF. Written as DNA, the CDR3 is TGTGCCAGCAGAAGGACGAGCACAGATACGCAGTATTTT.

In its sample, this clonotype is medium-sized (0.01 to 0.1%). The CDR3, as DNA: TGTGCCAGCAGCCCTTTCCCCGGGACAGGGATTGGCTACACCTTC. Translated, it gives CASSPFPGTGIGYTF. The chain links TRBV7-2 to TRBJ1-2, with 9 bases matching TRBD1. V was pared by 5 bases and J by 7 bases, with 11 bases of the junction left unmatched. CDR1 SGHTA and CDR2 FQGNSA come from the germline V gene. The CDR3 has 15 residues.

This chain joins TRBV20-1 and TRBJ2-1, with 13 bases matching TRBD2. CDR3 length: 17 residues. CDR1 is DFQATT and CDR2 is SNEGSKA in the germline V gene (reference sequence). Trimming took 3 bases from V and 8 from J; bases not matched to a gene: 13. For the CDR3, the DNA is TGCAGTGCTAGGGTCCCTAGGACTAGCGGGAGTGGGGATGAGCAGTTCTTC. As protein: CSARVPRTSGSGDEQFF.

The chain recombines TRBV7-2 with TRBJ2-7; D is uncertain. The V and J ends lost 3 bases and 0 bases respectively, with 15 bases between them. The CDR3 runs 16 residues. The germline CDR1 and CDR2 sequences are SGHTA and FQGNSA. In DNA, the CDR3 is TGTGCCAGCAGCTTGACCGCGACCTCGAGCTCCTACGAGCAGTACTTC. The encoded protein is CASSLTATSSSYEQYF.

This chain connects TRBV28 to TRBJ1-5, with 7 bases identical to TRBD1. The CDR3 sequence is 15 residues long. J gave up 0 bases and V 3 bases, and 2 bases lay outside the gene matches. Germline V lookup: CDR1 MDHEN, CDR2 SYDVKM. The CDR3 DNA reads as TGTGCCAGCAGTTTGGACAGGTATAGCAATCAGCCCCAGCATTTT. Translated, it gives CASSLDRYSNQPQHF.

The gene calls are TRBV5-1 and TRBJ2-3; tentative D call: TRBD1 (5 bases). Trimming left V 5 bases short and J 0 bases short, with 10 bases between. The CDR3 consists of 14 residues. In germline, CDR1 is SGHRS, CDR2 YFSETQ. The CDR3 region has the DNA TGCGCCAGCAGTTTACAGGCAAGCACAGATACGCAGTATTTT. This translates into CASSLQASTDTQYF.

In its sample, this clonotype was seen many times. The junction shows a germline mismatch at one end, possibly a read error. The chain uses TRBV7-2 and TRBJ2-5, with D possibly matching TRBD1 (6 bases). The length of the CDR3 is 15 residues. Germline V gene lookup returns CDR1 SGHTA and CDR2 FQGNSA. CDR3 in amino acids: CASSLVDRSQETQHF. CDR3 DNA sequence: TGTGCCAGCAGCTTAGTAGACAGGTCACAAGAGACCCAGCACTTC.

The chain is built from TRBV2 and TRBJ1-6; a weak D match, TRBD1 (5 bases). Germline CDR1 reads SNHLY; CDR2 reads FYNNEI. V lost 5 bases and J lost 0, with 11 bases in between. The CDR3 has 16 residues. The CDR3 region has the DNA TGTGCCAGCAGTTGGGACGAGAGCTCCTATAATTCACCCCTCCACTTT. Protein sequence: CASSWDESSYNSPLHF.

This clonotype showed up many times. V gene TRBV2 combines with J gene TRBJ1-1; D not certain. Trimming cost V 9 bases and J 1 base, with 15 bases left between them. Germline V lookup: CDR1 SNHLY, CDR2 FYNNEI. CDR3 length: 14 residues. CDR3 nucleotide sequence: TGTGCCAGTGGACGGGGAATCGGGAACACTGAAGCTTTCTTT. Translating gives CASGRGIGNTEAFF. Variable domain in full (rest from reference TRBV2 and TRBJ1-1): EPEVTQTPSHQVTQMGQEVILRCVPISNHLYFYWYRQILGQKVEFLVSFYNNEISEKSEIFDDQFSVERPDGSNFTLKIRSTKLEDSAMYFCASGRGIGNTEAFFGQGTRLTVV.

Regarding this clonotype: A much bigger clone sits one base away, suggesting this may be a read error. The CDR3 spells CASSPRQAANNQPQHF. The CDR3 DNA is TGTGCCAGCAGCCCCCGTCAGGCGGCGAACAATCAGCCCCAGCATTTT. The chain couples TRBV5-6 to TRBJ1-5; D gene uncertain. CDR3 length equals 16 residues. Trimming removed 4 bases at V and 3 bases at J, with 17 bases between. Per the germline V gene, CDR1 is SGHDT and CDR2 is YYEEEE.

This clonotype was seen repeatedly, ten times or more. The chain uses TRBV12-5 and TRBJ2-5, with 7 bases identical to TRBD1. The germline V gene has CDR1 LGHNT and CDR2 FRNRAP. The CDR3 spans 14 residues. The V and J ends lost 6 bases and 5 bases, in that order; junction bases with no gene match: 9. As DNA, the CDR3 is TGTGCTAGTGGAATGACAGGGTTGGGGGAGACCCAGTACTTC. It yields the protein CASGMTGLGETQYF.

CDR3 nucleotide sequence: TGCAGTGCTAGTCTAGCGGGCTACGAGCAGTACTTC. Its protein product is CSASLAGYEQYF. The gene calls are TRBV20-1 and TRBJ2-7; 8 bases line up with TRBD2. CDR1 and CDR2 from the germline V gene are DFQATT and SNEGSKA (reference sequence). V was clipped by 3 bases and J by 3 bases; unmatched bases: 1. CDR3 length equals 12 residues.

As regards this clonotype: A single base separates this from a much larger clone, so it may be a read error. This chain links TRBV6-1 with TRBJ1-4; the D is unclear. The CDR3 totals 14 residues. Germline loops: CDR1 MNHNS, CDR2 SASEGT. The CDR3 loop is CASSDPLRSERLFF. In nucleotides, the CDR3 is TGTGCCAGCAGTGACCCTCTCCGCTCTGAAAGACTGTTTTTT.

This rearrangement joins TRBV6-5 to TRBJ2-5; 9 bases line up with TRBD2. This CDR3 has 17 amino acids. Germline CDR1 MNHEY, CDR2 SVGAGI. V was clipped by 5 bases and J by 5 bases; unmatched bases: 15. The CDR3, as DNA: TGTGCCAGCAGTAGCCTCAAACGGACTAGCGATGACGAGACCCAGTACTTC. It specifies CASSSLKRTSDDETQYF.

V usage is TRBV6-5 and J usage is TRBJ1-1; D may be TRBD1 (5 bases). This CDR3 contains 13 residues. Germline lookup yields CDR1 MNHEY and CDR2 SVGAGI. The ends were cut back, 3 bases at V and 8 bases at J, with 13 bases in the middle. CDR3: CASSYSRDAEAFF. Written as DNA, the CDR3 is TGTGCCAGCAGTTATAGCCGGGACGCCGAAGCTTTCTTT.

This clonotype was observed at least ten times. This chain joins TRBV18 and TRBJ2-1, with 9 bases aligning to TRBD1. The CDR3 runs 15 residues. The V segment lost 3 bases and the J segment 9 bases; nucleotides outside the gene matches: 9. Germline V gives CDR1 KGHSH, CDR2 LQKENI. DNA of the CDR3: TGTGCCAGCTCACCCCTGGGGACAGGGAGGGGTGAGCAGTTCTTC. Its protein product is CASSPLGTGRGEQFF.

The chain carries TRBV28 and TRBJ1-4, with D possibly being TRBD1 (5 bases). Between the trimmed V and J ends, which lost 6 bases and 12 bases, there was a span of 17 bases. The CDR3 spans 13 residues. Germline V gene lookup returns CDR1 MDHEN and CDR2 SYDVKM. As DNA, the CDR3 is TGTGCCAGCAGCTACGGACAAGACTACGAACTGTTTTTT. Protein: CASSYGQDYELFF.

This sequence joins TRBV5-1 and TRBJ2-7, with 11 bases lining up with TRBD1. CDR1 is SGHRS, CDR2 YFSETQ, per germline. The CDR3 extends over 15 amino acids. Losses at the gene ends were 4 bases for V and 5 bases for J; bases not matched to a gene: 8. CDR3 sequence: CASSPGGTGGHEQYF. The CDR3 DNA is TGCGCCAGCAGCCCAGGCGGGACAGGGGGGCACGAGCAGTACTTC.

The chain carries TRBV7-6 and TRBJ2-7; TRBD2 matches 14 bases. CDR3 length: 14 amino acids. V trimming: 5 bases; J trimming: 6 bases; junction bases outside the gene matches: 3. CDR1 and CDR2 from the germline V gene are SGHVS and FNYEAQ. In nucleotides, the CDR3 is TGTGCCAGCAGCGCCGGGACTAGCGGGAGCGAGCAGTACTTC. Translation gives CASSAGTSGSEQYF.

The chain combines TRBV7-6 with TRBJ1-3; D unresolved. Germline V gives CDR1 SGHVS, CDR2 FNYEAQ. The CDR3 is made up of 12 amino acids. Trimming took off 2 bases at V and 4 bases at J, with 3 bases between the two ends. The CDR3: CASSLQGNTIYF. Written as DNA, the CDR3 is TGTGCCAGCAGCTTACAGGGAAACACCATATATTTT.

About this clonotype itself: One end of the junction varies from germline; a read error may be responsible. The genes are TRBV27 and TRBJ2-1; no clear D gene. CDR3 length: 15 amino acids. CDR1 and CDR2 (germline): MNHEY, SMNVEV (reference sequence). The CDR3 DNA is TGTGCCAGCAGTTCTCCCAGGACCTTTGGGAATGAGCAGCTCTTC. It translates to CASSSPRTFGNEQLF.

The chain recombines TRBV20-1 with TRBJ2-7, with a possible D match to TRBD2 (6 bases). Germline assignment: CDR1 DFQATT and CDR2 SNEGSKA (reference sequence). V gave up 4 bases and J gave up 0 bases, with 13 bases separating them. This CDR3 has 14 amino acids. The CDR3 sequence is CSANRDFNSYEQYF. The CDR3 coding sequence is TGCAGTGCTAACCGGGACTTCAACTCCTACGAGCAGTACTTC.

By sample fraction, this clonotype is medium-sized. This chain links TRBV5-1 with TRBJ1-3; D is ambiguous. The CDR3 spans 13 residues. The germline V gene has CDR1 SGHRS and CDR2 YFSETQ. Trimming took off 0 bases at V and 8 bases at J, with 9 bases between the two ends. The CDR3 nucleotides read TGCGCCAGCAGCTTGGTGGAGGGCCACACCATATATTTT. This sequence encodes CASSLVEGHTIYF.